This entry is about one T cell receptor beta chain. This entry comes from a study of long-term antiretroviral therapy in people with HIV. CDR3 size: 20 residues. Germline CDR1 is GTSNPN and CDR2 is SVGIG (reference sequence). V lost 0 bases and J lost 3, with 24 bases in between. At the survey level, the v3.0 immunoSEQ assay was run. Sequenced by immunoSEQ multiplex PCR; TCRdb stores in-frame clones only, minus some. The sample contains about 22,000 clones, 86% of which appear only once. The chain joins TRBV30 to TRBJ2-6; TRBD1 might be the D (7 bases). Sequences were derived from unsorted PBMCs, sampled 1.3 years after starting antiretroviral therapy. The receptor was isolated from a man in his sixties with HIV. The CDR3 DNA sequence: TGTGCCTGGAGTGTAAGAAGCGGGCGACAGGGAGTTGATGGGGCCAACGTCCTGACTTTC. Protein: CAWSVRSGRQGVDGANVLTF.